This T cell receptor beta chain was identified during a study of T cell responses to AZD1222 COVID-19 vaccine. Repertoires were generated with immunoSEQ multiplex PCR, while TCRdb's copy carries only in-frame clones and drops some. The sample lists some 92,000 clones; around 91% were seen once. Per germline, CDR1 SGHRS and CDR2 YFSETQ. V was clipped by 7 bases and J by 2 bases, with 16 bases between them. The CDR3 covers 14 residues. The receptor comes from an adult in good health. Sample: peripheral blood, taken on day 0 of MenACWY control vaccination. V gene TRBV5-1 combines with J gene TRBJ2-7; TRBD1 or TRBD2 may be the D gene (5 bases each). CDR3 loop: CASRGGWGTYEQYF. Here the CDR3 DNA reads TGCGCCAGCCGGGGCGGCTGGGGAACCTACGAGCAGTACTTC.